The clone carrying this T cell receptor beta chain was detected once. The sample originates from a study of shared clonotypes between healthy human individuals. Study as a whole: Donors were a couple of women and a few men aged 18 to 49.

Those who donated were healthy HIV-negative adults, with no recent acute infections or vaccinations reported. Repertoires were generated with immunoSEQ multiplex PCR, while TCRdb's copy carries only in-frame clones and drops some. The sample has approximately 460,000 clones, approximately 77% seen once. The TCR was taken from a woman aged 40-49 years in good health. Some clones in this sample may be carry-over from other donors' samples. The sample comprised PBMCs.

The CDR3 DNA reads as TGTGCCAGCAGCCAATCGCTGAAGAGCTCCTACAATGAGCAGTTCTTC. It specifies CASSQSLKSSYNEQFF. The chain is built from TRBV4-2 and TRBJ2-1; D ambiguous. The CDR3 has 16 amino acids. CDR1 LGHNA and CDR2 YNFKEQ come from the germline V gene. Deletions cut 2 bases from V and 0 bases from J, with 11 bases between.